This T cell receptor (beta chain) was sequenced for a study of blood T cell repertoires in COVID-19. As processed by the authors: Cell counts per sample came from amplifying reference gene primers. The protocol was immunoSEQ multiplex PCR, while the TCRdb copy is restricted to in-frame clones and leaves out a portion. V and J calls and clone size are copied from that table; D and trimming were computed from the DNA. Among around 58,000 clones listed, 88% were seen once. Recruitment covered about two dozen US areas and drew participants whose ages spanned about 18 to 89 years. Cohorts were based on clinical histories the participants reported. The CDR3 covers 14 residues. CDR1 and CDR2 (germline): SGDLS, YYNGEE. V dropped 3 bases and J dropped 5; count of bases not matched to a gene: 7.

The specimen sequenced was PBMCs or T cells enriched from blood (not recorded which). The V gene is TRBV9, the J gene TRBJ2-5; 7 nucleotides agree with TRBD1. The receptor was isolated from a middle-aged woman who had recovered from COVID-19. For the CDR3, the DNA is TGTGCCAGCAGCGAGGGGGCAGGCGGGGAGACCCAGTACTTC. Its translation: CASSEGAGGETQYF.